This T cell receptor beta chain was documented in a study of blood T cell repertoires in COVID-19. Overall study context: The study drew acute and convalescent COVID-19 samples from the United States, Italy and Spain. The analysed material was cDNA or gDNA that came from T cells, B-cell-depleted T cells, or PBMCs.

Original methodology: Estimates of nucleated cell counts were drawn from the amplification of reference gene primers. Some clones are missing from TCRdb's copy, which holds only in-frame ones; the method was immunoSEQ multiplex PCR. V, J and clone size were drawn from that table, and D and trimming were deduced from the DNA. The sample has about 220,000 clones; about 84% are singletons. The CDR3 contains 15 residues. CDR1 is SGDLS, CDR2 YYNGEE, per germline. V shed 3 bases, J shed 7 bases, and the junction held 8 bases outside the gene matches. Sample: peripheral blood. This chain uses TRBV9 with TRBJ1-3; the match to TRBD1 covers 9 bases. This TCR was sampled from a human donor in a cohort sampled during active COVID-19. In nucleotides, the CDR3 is TGTGCCAGCAGCGAATGGGACAGGGCGGGGAACACCATATATTTT. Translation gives CASSEWDRAGNTIYF.